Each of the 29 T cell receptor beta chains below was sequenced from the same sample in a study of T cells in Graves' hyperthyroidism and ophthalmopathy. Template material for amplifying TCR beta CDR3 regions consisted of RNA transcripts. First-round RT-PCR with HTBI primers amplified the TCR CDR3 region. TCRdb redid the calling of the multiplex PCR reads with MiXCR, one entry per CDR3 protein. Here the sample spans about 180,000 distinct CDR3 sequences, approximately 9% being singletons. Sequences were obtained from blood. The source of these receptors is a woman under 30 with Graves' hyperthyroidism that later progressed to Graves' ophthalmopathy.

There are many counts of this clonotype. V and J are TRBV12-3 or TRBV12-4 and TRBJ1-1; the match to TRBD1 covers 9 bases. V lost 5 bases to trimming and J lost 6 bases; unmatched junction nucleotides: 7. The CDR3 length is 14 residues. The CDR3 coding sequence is TGTGCCAGCAGTCCCCTAACAGGGGGCGCTGAAGCTTTCTTT. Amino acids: CASSPLTGGAEAFF.

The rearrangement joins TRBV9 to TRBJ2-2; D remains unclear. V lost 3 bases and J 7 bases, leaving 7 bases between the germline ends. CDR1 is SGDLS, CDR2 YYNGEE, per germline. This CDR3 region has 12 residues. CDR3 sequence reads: CASSEFNGELFF. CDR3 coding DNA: TGTGCCAGCAGCGAATTTAACGGGGAGCTGTTTTTT.

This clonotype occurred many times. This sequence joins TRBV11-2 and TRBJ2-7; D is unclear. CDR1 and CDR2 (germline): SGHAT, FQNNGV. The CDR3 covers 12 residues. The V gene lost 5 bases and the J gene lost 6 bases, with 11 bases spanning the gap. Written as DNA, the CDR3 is TGTGCCAGCAGCAGTCGCCGTAGCGAGCAGTACTTC. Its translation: CASSSRRSEQYF. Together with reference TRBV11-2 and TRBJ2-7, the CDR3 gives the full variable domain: EAGVAQSPRYKIIEKRQSVAFWCNPISGHATLYWYQQILGQGPKLLIQFQNNGVVDDSQLPKDRFSAERLKGVDSTLKIQPAKLEDSAVYLCASSSRRSEQYFGPGTRLTVT.

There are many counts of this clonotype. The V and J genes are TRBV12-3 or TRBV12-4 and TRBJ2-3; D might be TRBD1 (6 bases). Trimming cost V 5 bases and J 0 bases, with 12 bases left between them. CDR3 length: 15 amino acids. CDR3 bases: TGTGCCAGCAGTACCTCAGGGGAAAGCACAGATACGCAGTATTTT. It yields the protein CASSTSGESTDTQYF.

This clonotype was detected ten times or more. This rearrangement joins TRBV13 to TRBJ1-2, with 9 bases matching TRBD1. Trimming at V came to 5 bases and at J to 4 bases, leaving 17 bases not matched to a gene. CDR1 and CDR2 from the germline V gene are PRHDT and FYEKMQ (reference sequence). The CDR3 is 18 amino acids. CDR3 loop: CASSPLGDRAQLAYGYTF. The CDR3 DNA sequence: TGTGCCAGCAGCCCCTTGGGGGACAGGGCACAACTTGCCTATGGCTACACCTTC.

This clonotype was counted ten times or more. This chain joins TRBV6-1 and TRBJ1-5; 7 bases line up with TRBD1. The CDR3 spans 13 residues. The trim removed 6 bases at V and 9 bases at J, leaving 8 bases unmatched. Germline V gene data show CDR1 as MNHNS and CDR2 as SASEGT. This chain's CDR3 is CASSRDSLRPQHF. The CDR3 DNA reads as TGTGCCAGCAGCCGGGACAGCCTAAGGCCCCAGCATTTT.

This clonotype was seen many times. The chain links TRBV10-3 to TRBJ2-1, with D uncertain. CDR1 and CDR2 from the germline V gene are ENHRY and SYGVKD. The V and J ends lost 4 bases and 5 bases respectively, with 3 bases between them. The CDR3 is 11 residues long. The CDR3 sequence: CAISVDNEQFF. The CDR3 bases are TGTGCCATCAGTGTCGACAATGAGCAGTTCTTC.

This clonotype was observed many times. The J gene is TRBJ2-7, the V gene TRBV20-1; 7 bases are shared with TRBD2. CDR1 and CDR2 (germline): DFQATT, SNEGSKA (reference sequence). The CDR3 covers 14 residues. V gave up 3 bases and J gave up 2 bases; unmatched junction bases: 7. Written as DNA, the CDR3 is TGCAGTGCTAGTCAAGGCGGGAGCACCTACGAGCAGTACTTC. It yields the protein CSASQGGSTYEQYF.

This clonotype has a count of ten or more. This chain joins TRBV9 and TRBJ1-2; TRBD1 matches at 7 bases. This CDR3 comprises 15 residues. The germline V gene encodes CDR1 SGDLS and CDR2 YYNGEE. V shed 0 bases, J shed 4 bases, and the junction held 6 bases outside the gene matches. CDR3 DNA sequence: TGTGCCAGCAGCGTAGGGATAGGGGGCGTCTATGGCTACACCTTC. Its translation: CASSVGIGGVYGYTF.

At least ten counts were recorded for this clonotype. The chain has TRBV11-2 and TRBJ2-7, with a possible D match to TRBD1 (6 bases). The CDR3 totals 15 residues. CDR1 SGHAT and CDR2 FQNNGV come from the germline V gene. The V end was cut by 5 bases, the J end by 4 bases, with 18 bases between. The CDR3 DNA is TGTGCCAGCAGCCCCAACCCTAGACAGGCTTACGAGCAGTACTTC. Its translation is CASSPNPRQAYEQYF.

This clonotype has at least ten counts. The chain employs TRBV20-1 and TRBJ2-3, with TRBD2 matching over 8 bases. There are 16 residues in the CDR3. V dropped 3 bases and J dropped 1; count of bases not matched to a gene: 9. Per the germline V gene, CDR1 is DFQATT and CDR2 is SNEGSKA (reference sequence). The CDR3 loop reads CSASRSWRGGTDTQYF. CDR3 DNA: TGCAGTGCTAGCCGATCGTGGCGGGGGGGCACAGATACGCAGTATTTT.

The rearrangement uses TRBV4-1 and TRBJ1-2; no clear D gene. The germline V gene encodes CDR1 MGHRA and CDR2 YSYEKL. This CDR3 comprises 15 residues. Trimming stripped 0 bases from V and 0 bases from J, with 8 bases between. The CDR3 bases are TGCGCCAGCAGCCAAGAGGGCGGCACTAACTATGGCTACACCTTC. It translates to CASSQEGGTNYGYTF.

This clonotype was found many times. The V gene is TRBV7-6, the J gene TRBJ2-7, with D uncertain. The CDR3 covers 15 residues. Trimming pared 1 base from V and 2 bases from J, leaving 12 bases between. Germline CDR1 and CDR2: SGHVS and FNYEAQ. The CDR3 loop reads CASSLEVSAAYEQYF. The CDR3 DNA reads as TGTGCCAGCAGCTTAGAGGTATCGGCCGCCTACGAGCAGTACTTC.

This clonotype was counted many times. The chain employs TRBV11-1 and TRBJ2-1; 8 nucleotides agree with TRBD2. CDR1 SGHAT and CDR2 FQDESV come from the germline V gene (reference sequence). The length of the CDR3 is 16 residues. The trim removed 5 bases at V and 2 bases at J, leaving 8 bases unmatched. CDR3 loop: CASSPRLAFTYNEQFF. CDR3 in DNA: TGTGCCAGCAGCCCCCGACTAGCGTTCACCTACAATGAGCAGTTCTTC.

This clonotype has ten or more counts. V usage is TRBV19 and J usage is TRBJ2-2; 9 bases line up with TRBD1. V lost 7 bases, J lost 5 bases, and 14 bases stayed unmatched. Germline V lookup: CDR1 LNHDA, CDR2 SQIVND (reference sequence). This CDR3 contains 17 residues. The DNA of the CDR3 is TGTGCCAGTACTAAGGGGCAGGGACAGGGAAAGACCGGGGAGCTGTTTTTT. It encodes CASTKGQGQGKTGELFF. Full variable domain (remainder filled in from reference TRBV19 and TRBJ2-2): DGGITQSPKYLFRKEGQNVTLSCEQNLNHDAMYWYRQDPGQGLRLIYYSQIVNDFQKGDIAEGYSVSREKKESFPLTVTSAQKNPTAFYLCASTKGQGQGKTGELFFGEGSRLTVL.

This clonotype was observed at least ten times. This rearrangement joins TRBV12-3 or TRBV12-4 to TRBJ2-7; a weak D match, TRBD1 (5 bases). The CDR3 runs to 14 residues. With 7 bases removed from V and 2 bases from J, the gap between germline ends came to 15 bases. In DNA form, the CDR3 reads TGTGCCAGCAAACCCTGGGGCCAAGCCTACGAGCAGTACTTC. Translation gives CASKPWGQAYEQYF.

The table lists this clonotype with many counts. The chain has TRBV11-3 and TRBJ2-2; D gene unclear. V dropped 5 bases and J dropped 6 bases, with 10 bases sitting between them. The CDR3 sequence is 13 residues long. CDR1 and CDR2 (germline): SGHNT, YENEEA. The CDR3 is CASSLYSSGELFF. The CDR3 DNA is TGTGCCAGCAGCCTGTATAGTTCCGGGGAGCTGTTTTTT.

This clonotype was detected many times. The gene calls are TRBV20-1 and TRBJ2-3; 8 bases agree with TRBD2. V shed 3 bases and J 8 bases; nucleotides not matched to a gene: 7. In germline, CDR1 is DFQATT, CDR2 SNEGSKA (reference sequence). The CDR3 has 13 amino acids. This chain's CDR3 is CSASATRGGTQYF. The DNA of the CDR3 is TGCAGTGCTAGCGCCACTCGGGGGGGTACGCAGTATTTT.

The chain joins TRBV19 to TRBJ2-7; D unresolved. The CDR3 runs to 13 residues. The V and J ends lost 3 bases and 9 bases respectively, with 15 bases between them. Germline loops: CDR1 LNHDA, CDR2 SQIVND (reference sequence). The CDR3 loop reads CASSMDVQSAQYF. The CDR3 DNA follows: TGTGCCAGTAGTATGGATGTACAGTCGGCGCAGTACTTC.

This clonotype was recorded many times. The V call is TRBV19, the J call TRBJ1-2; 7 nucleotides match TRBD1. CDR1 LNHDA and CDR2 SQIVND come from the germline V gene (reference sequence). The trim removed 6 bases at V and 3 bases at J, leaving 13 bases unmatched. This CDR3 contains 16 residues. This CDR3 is CASSRKTGVGDYGYTF. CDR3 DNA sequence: TGTGCCAGTAGCCGCAAAACAGGGGTGGGGGACTATGGCTACACCTTC.

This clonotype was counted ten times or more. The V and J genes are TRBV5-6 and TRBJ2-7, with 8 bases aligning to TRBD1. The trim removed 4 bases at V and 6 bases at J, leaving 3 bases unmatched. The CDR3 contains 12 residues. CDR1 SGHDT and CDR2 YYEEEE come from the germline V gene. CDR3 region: CASSPGQGEQYF. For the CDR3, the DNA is TGTGCCAGCAGCCCAGGACAGGGCGAGCAGTACTTC.

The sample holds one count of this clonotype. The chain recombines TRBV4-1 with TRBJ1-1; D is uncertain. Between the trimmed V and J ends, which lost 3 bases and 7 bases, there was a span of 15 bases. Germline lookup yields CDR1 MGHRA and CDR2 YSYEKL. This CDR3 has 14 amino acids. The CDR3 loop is CASSHIPAGIEAFF. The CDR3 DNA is TGCGCCAGCAGCCACATCCCAGCGGGGATTGAAGCTTTCTTT.

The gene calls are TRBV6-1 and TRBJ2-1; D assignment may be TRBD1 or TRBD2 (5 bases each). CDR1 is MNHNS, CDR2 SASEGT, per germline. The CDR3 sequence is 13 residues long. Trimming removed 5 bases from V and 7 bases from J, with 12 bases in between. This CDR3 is CASSWDLGNEQFF. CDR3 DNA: TGTGCCAGCAGTTGGGACCTAGGGAATGAGCAGTTCTTC.

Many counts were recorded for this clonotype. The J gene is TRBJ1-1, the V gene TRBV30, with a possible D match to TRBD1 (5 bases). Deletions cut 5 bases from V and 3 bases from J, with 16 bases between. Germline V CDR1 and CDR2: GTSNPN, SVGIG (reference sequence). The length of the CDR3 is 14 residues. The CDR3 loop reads CAWGYRGGDTEAFF. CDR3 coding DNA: TGTGCCTGGGGGTACCGCGGGGGGGACACTGAAGCTTTCTTT.

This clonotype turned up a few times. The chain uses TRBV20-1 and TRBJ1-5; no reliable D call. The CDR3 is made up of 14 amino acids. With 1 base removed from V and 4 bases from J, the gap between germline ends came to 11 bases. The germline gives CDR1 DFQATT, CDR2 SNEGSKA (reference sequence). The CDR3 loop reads CSARAGMGNQPQHF. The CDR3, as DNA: TGCAGTGCTAGAGCGGGGATGGGAAATCAGCCCCAGCATTTT.

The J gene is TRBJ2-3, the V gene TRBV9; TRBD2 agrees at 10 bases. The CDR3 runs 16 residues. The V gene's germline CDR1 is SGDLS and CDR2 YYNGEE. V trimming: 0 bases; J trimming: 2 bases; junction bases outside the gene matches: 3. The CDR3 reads CASSVAAGGPTDTQYF. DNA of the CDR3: TGTGCCAGCAGCGTAGCAGCGGGGGGGCCCACAGATACGCAGTATTTT.

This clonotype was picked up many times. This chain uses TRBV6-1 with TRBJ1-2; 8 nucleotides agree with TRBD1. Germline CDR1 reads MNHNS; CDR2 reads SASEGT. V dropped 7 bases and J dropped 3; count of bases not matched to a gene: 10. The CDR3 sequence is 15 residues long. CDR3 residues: CASTTGRGRDYGYTF. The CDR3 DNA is TGTGCCAGCACCACGGGCAGGGGGCGCGACTATGGCTACACCTTC.

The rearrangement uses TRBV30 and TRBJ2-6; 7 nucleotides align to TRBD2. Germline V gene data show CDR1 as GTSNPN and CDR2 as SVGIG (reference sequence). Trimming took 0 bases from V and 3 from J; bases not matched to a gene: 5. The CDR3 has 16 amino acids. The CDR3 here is CAWSVLGGSGANVLTF. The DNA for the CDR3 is TGTGCCTGGAGTGTGCTCGGGGGGAGTGGGGCCAACGTCCTGACTTTC.

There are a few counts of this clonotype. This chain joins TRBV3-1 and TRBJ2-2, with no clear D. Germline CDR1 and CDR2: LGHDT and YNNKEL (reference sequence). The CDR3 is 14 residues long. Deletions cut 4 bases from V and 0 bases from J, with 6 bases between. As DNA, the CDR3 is TGTGCCAGCAGCCCGAATACGAACACCGGGGAGCTGTTTTTT. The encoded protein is CASSPNTNTGELFF.